The source of this T cell receptor beta chain is a study of vaccination and CD4 T cells after COVID-19. In the study overall: Convalescent participants consisted of six males and four females, two being Hispanic. A median of around 70 days (range 14 to 241) separated dose two from the taking of post-vaccine samples. Overlapping spike pools from SARS-CoV-2 and HCoV-NL63, HCoV-OC43 and HCoV-229E served as culture stimuli. Whole-study findings and limits: Convalescent participants were relatively few, and none had early post-infection timepoints studied.

Cultured CD4+ T cells had their DNA profiled by the Oncomine TCR Beta short-read assay. Via MiXCR, TCRdb re-called the PCR reads, giving one row per CDR3 protein. The data show around 15,000 distinct CDR3 sequences, about 48% seen once. As to treatment: approximately nine-day PBMC culture with coronavirus spike peptide pools or control peptides (ViraFEST assay). This clonotype was seen more than once but under ten times. Its antigen remains unidentified. The sample here was CD4+ T cells from blood, cultured in vitro, taken before SARS-CoV-2 vaccination. The clonotype comes from a human donor who had recovered from COVID-19.

The CDR3 bases are TGTGCCAGTAGCGCACTAGGGGGATTAGCGGATACGCAGTATTTT. Its protein is CASSALGGLADTQYF. The chain is built from TRBV19 and TRBJ2-3, with D perhaps matching TRBD1 (6 bases). The CDR3 has 15 amino acids. Germline V lookup: CDR1 LNHDA, CDR2 SQIVND (reference sequence). V lost 6 bases to trimming and J lost 6 bases, with 19 bases between them.